The clone carrying this TCR beta chain was seen a handful of times. As yet, its antigen is unknown. The data were produced by immunoSEQ multiplex PCR, yet TCRdb's version contains in-frame clones alone and is incomplete. This table holds some 150,000 clones, 88% found once. The data stem from a study of T cell responses to AZD1222 COVID-19 vaccine. Study-wide findings and caveats: No day 14 peak samples; only post-peak repertoires were characterized.

Trimming removed 6 bases from V and 5 bases from J; junction bases left unmatched: 7. The CDR3 length is 14 residues. Germline-derived CDR1 and CDR2 are MDHEN and SYDVKM. The TCR originated in an adult who received the AZD1222 COVID-19 vaccine. This chain links TRBV28 with TRBJ2-7; 10 bases are a match to TRBD1. Sequenced here: peripheral blood, sampled 28 days after the second AZD1222 dose. The CDR3 DNA reads TGTGCCAGCAGCGAGGGACAGGGGAAAAACGAGCAGTACTTC. Translating it yields CASSEGQGKNEQYF.